This T cell receptor (beta chain) stems from a study of PD-1 blockade in classical Hodgkin lymphoma. This clone appeared a few times. Time point of the sample: cycle 4 day 1 (C4D1), after about 6 weeks of nivolumab. Every patient relapsed after autologous stem cell transplantation, and brentuximab vedotin exposure varied. TCRdb's table, derived via immunoSEQ multiplex PCR, lists solely in-frame clones and lacks some. This table has 43,000 or so clones, around 80% appearing once. The TCR sequence derives from a human donor with classical Hodgkin lymphoma. The sample consisted of peripheral blood mononuclear cells (PBMCs), taken before the fourth cycle of nivolumab.

The CDR3 loop is CASSMSGRRYEQFF. The CDR3 bases are TGTGCCAGTAGTATGAGCGGCAGAAGATATGAGCAGTTCTTC. The chain joins TRBV19 to TRBJ2-1; D possibly corresponds to TRBD2 (5 bases). Trimming stripped 3 bases from V and 8 bases from J, with 14 bases between. Germline V gene lookup returns CDR1 LNHDA and CDR2 SQIVND (reference sequence). There are 14 residues in the CDR3.